Below, one T cell receptor beta chain is given with its context. The antigen is unknown. The sample originates from a study of cytomegalovirus exposure and HLA in healthy donors. Findings and limits, study-wide: The classifier, whose performance was assessed in both the original and validation cohorts, reportedly diagnosed cytomegalovirus status with high specificity and sensitivity.

Use of 60 Vbeta and 13 Jbeta primers characterized the PCR. Libraries were prepared by immunoSEQ multiplex PCR; TCRdb keeps only in-frame clonotypes and omits some of them. In all, the sample yields 130,000 to 150,000 clones. There were likely unrecorded immune exposures, though donors were nominally healthy when sampled. Germline CDR1 reads LNHDA; CDR2 reads SQIVND (reference sequence). Trimming took 3 bases from V and 1 from J; bases not matched to a gene: 2. CDR3 size: 14 residues. Specimen: PBMCs. The clonotype was recovered from a man in his forties in good health and CMV-seronegative. The rearrangement joins TRBV19 to TRBJ1-1; 7 nucleotides agree with TRBD1. The CDR3 coding sequence is TGTGCCAGTAGTATTGGGACAGCGAACACTGAAGCTTTCTTT. This encodes CASSIGTANTEAFF.